This T cell receptor beta chain stems from a study of T cells in Graves' hyperthyroidism and ophthalmopathy (dated by TCRdb to the late 2010s). The study in broad terms: Peripheral blood was sampled at the time of initial diagnosis, prior to any treatment. For training and testing, the 100 or so patients in the discovery cohort were randomly divided in a 7:3 ratio. TCR V-J signatures able to tell the groups apart were searched for in a discovery cohort of 90 to 100 patients, of whom more than 40 had Graves' ophthalmopathy and under 65 had stable Graves' hyperthyroidism. Following sampling, methimazole starting at 30 mg daily was given to hyperthyroidism patients, and high-dose intravenous methylprednisolone was given to ophthalmopathy patients. The paper reports TCR Vbeta CDR3 sequencing of more than 120 peripheral blood samples: under 45 ophthalmopathy, approximately 74 hyperthyroidism and around 17 progressor patients. In addition, the study compared T-cell repertoires in thyroid tissue and in blood from roughly 6 Graves' hyperthyroidism patients. Prospective prediction of ophthalmopathy was tested in an independent validation cohort consisting of roughly 20 hyperthyroidism patients and over 15 patients who later progressed to ophthalmopathy. Study-wide findings and limitations: During validation, the model predicted progression to ophthalmopathy a median of approximately 7 months ahead of onset, with more than 55% sensitivity and roughly 75% specificity. In cross-validation, a model built on a 13 V-J signature told ophthalmopathy apart from stable hyperthyroidism with approximately 90% sensitivity and roughly 81% specificity, and in testing the same model reached 80%/75%. No statistical method was used to set the sample size in advance, and investigators knew the group allocation. Most expanded thyroid clonotypes (frequency above 0.001) were also detected in blood, suggesting blood repertoires may reflect thyroid immune responses.

The CDR3 sequence holds 15 residues, the cysteine and phenylalanine included. The DNA shown is the 45-base CDR3, in frame from base 1. The trim is 10 bases for V and 3 bases for J, with a gap of 19 bases between the germline ends. Reading the germline V gene gives CDR1 MNHEY and CDR2 SVGEGT. The TCR beta CDR3 regions were amplified from the RNA transcripts. The TCR CDR3 was subjected to a first round of RT-PCR using the HTBI primer set and the Qiagen OneStep RT-PCR kit. Libraries were constructed in a second round of multiplex PCR, after which size selection and purification were carried out. The libraries were sequenced on an Illumina HiSeq2000 using paired-end 100 bp reads. Per the source publication's procedure: SOAPnuke was used to process the raw data, removing reads that contained adapters or uncalled bases, had a mean Phred below 15, or lacked an exact match to the constant primer or identifier. COPE v1.2.5 was used to merge high-quality paired reads, and clonotypes were defined as unique nucleotide sequences. Clonotypes were aligned to IMGT TRBV, TRBD and TRBJ reference segments using MiTCR v1.1. Analysis was restricted to V-J combinations with a frequency above 0.0001, which covered roughly 99% of repertoires. A TCS score was defined as the ratio between F50 (clonal expansion) and ExV (chaos), using BLOSUM62-based TCRdist between CDR3 peptides within each V-J. Welch's t-statistics and random forest reduced approximately 520 V-J features to fewer than 15, which were used in a naive Bayes classifier (R e1071). In-frame beta chains were kept once TCRdb had trimmed the public reads at Q25 with fastp and called clones with MiXCR. For every CDR3 protein sequence, its rows merge into one entry that carries the most common genes and DNA. TCRdb assigned the V and J calls; the authors' analysis was not used. This sample lists about 300,000 distinct CDR3 sequences; around a fifth were detected once. Under 45% of the sample is taken by the ten largest.

Comments on this clonotype: Its antigen remains undetermined. No quality values exist for individual bases; no much larger clone is one base distant.

Moderately to severely active disease, a Clinical Activity Score of at least 3, a NOSPECS grade of at least 4, and a duration under 3 months were present in ophthalmopathy patients. Patients with uncontrolled infections, other autoimmune diseases, pregnancy or lactation were excluded. Diagnoses were based on clinical symptoms, serum thyroxine and TRAb, thyroid ultrasound and orbital computed tomography. Ficoll-Paque density gradient centrifugation was used to isolate PBMCs from 8.5 to 10 ml of fresh peripheral blood. Total RNA was extracted using Trizol reagent, and RNA quality was assessed on an Agilent 2100 Bioanalyzer.

Source material: blood. The sequence joins TRBV6-2 or TRBV6-3 to TRBJ1-5; D gene: possibly TRBD1, on 6 matching bases. The sequence derives from a man in his fifties or sixties with Graves' ophthalmopathy. The DNA is as follows: TGTGCCACCACAAAAGCCGGGACACTCAATCAGCCCCAGCATTTT. Protein translation: CATTKAGTLNQPQHF.